This T cell receptor (beta chain) was retrieved from a study of cytomegalovirus exposure and HLA in healthy donors (TCRdb year 2017). Regarding the complete study: According to an earlier analysis of several hundred of the donors, roughly 180 million T cells yielded 95 million to 140 million unique TCR beta sequences and approximately 300 Gb of sequence data. Approximately 310 gigabases of sequencing data and roughly 90 million unique TCR sequences were included in an early release covering about 600 HLA-typed donors. Of the roughly 400 genotyped donors, 81% fell in the genetic ancestry cluster associated with self-reported Caucasian donors. The study aimed to test whether cataloging public T cell receptors could reveal signatures of past pathogen exposure. The T cell repertoires of some 700 subjects were profiled by immunosequencing and related to cytomegalovirus serostatus. Besides the first cohort of under 700 subjects, a separate validation cohort made up of roughly 120 different subjects was used. To predict cytomegalovirus infection status, the study brought together high-throughput TCR immunosequencing, statistical association of individual TCRs with disease status, and machine learning. A later analysis re-examined previously published TCR beta repertoires from 500 to 700 donors and added high-resolution HLA genotyping to investigate patterns of TCR occurrence. The later analysis used no new phenotypic data to find candidate immune exposures, relying instead on TCR beta sequences and their occurrence across donors. An earlier analysis of around 580 of the donors used high-throughput TCR beta sequencing to judge whether each TCR beta V gene segment behaved as functional or pseudogenic. Donor age, sex, ethnicity and CMV serostatus were collected together with the repertoire data. Genome-wide SNP genotypes for about three fifths of the roughly 670 donors were used in a later genetic analysis, which treated that subset as a discovery cohort. All discovery cohort repertoires had been generated using a single sequencing platform. Both class I and class II loci were covered by HLA typing, at four-digit resolution. Typing coverage differed by locus: A, B, C, DRB1 and DQB1 were typed in roughly 620-630 donors, DQA1 in roughly 510, DPA1 in roughly 590, and DPB1 in just under 480. Four to six DR-DQ haplotypes were handled as single units for association and clustering, since linkage in the cohort was strong. Across some 400 genotyped donors of the cohort, an average of about 200,000 unique TCR beta nucleotide sequences per donor were sequenced, and roughly a sixth of those sequences were non-productive. General study outcomes and caveats: In a later analysis, several top co-occurrence clusters were reported to appear linked to parvovirus B19, influenza, CMV and Epstein-Barr virus. A later genetic analysis reported fewer N-insertions in productive TCRs among donors in an Asian-associated ancestry cluster than the approximately 700-donor mean. In vitro tests confirmed that a few of the cytomegalovirus-associated TCR beta chains recognize cytomegalovirus antigens. Assigning TCR associations to individual alleles was difficult when HLA alleles, especially DR and DQ, strongly co-occurred. Because some donors lacked HLA typing at each locus, the association tests relied only on the typed subset. A later analysis found that HLA-associated TCR beta chains were more clonally expanded and had lower generation probabilities than equally common non-associated chains. Broadly in line with IMGT annotations, most TCR beta V segments showed up in productive rearrangements about 87% or about 30% of the time in an earlier analysis of 587 of the donors. The classifier was reported to diagnose cytomegalovirus status with high specificity and sensitivity in both the original cohort and the validation cohort. Linkage disequilibrium might explain the correlated functional status among segregating V segments, but an unknown experimental factor could not be excluded. In the study, some 160 TCR beta chains were listed as associated with cytomegalovirus. This cohort had only TCR beta chains sequenced, and the lack of alpha or paired-chain data limited which features could be detected. At a false discovery rate of 0.05, a later analysis linked some 17,000 TCR beta sequences to specific HLA alleles. Some IMGT-functional V segments, including TRBV6-2 and TRBV6-3, could not be distinguished by the 87-base-pair reads and were therefore excluded. In a later analysis, TCR association rates were found to vary across HLA loci, with the most associated TCRs seen for DRB1 alleles and the fewest for HLA-C alleles. CMV serostatus was the only immune exposure information available for the cohort. Roughly uniform sequencing depth across donors was assumed in presence/absence analyses, although this assumption may not hold. Because counts were too low, about 18 rarely observed V segments, including chromosome 9 orphons, were left out of the earlier analysis of 587 of the donors. A further reported finding was that TCR beta sequences accurately predicted the HLA-A and HLA-B alleles for most subjects in the first cohort. The sequencing pipeline was judged likely to have produced a cluster of highly shared sequence variants as a technical artifact. V-gene and J-gene trimming of TCR beta chains was associated with a missense DCLRE1C variant in a later genetic analysis, and the association was replicated in an independent cohort. According to the authors, the approach could potentially be generalized to other disease states and immunological phenotypes. In a later analysis, most CMV-associated TCR beta chains were found to appear HLA-restricted, with HLA associations seemingly driven largely by CMV exposure. While some public TCRs were present in many individuals, most TCR sequences turned up only very rarely across donors.

In the case of this clone: The antigen this receptor binds is unknown. No base qualities exist here, and no much larger clone lies one base off it.

The cohort was made up of about 670 healthy bone marrow donors. Cohort members were all nominally healthy when sampled, although unrecorded immune exposures were likely present. The donor was CMV seronegative and belonged to the group of under 400 seronegative cohort members. Each donor provided a peripheral blood sample, and peripheral blood mononuclear cells were used for TCR beta sequencing. The Qiagen DNeasy Blood Extraction Kit was used to extract genomic DNA from the blood cell samples. According to the germline V gene (reference sequence), CDR1 reads MNHEY and CDR2 reads SMNVEV. Counted from cysteine to phenylalanine, this CDR3 has 14 amino acids. Only the CDR3 DNA stays, 42 bases, in frame from base 1. V is trimmed back by 9 bases and J by 4 bases, and the junction contains 11 bases that no gene match accounts for. The method was the immunoSEQ multiplex PCR assay. The multiplex PCR relied on a mix of 60 forward primers for TCR Vbeta segments and 13 reverse primers for TCR Jbeta segments. The CDR3 region of rearranged TCR beta genes was amplified from genomic DNA by a multiplex PCR assay. The Illumina HiSeq System was used to sequence the amplified TCR beta libraries as 87-base-pair reads. In the source study's methods: A later analysis tallied 70 million to 100 million unique TCR beta chains across the 660 or so repertoires, and about 10 million of those chains were shared by two or more donors. Raw reads were error-corrected and collapsed into unique sequences by a nearest-neighbor algorithm in which closely related sequences were merged to remove PCR and sequencing errors. Alignment of CDR3 sequences to IMGT reference sequences was used to assign V, D and J gene segments. For a sequence to be retained, a match of at least six nucleotides to both a V gene segment and a J gene segment was required. Rearrangements were classified as productive when the CDR3 lacked stop codons and remained in frame with V and J, and all other rearrangements were classified as non-productive. CDR3 was defined according to IMGT convention as the region running from the second conserved V-encoded cysteine to the conserved J-encoded phenylalanine. The earlier analysis of some 550 of the donors excluded any sequence lacking an unambiguous match to a single V gene segment. An earlier analysis of 587 of the donors classified V segments as functional when productive rearrangements were above 56.7% and as segregating when the standard deviation between donors was above 5%. A statistical classification framework was built to diagnose cytomegalovirus status from the catalog of TCR beta chain sequences. A later analysis assigned V and J genes by comparing TCR nucleotide sequences with IMGT/GENE-DB human TR gene sequences. The TCRdist pipeline was used in a later analysis to assign CDR3 sequences and most-parsimonious VDJ recombination scenarios. In a later analysis, each TCR beta chain was defined by its CDR3 amino acid sequence together with its V-gene family, and reads lacking a unique V-gene family were excluded. In a later analysis, nearly 600 highly shared, low-generation-probability nucleotide sequences were removed to address suspected cross-contamination and a sequencing artifact. A later analysis calculated a clonal expansion index for each public chain from normalized within-repertoire ranks of inferred template counts. In a later analysis, generation probabilities were computed using a VDJ recombination model fitted to out-of-frame rearrangements, and the results were checked against IGoR. In a later analysis, hypergeometric tests were used to score TCR-TCR, TCR-HLA and TCR-CMV co-occurrence, with a repertoire-size bias correction applied to TCR pairs. False discovery rates were estimated in a later analysis by permuting HLA or CMV assignments 20 times. A later analysis grouped co-occurring TCRs with DBSCAN, adding TCRdist sequence similarity when clustering within HLA-allele-positive subsets. Co-occurrence clustering excluded repertoires with fewer than 30,000 or more than 120,000 public chains, plus five with anomalous nucleotide sharing. In TCRdb, the immuneACCESS table is reduced to in-frame sequences with V and J assigned. These tables do not hold every clone; where another copy was compared, an unresolved V gene accounts for under half, and the others remain unexplained. D and trimming come from the DNA, and the V and J calls and clone size come from that table. This sample has approximately 140,000 clones in its table, and about 85% of those were observed once. The ten top clones hold around 1.7% of the sample.

The TCR was taken from a boy between 10 and 17 years old in good health and CMV-seronegative. The chain couples TRBV27 to TRBJ1-2, and TRBD1 matches 7 of the central bases. Material for sequencing was PBMCs. This receptor carries the CDR3 CASGTGDFVYGYTF. The DNA sequence is TGTGCCAGTGGAACAGGGGATTTTGTCTATGGCTACACCTTC.